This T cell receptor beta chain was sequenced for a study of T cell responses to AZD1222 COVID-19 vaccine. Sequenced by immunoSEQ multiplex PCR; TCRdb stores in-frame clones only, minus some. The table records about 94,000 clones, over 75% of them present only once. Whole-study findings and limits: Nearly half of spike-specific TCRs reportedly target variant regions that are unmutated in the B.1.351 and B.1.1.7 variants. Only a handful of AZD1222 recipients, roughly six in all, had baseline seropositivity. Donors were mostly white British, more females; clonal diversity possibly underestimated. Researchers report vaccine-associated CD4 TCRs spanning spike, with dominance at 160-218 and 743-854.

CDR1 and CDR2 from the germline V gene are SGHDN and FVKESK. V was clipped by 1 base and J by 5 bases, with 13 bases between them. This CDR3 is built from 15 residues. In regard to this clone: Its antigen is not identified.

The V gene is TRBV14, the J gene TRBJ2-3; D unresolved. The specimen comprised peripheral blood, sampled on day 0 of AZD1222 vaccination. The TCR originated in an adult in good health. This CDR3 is CASSQALRPGDTQYF. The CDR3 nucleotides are TGTGCCAGCAGCCAAGCCCTCCGTCCCGGAGATACGCAGTATTTT.